This T cell receptor (beta chain) was identified during a study of T cell changes during pregnancy in multiple sclerosis. Sequencing was performed with immunoSEQ multiplex PCR; in TCRdb, only in-frame clones are kept and a portion is missing. There are around 66,000 clones in the sample; roughly 91% occur only once, and 1% to 1.5% lies in the top ten. Sequencing was performed on peripheral blood, taken after pregnancy. The TCR originated in a female donor in good health, enrolled as a control in a pregnancy study.

DNA of the CDR3: TGTGCCAGCAGCCCCTTGACGGGTAACTATGGCTACACCTTC. It codes for CASSPLTGNYGYTF. The V gene is TRBV14, the J gene TRBJ1-2, with D unresolved. CDR1 is SGHDN and CDR2 is FVKESK in the germline V gene. Trimming shortened V by 4 bases and J by 1 base, and 10 bases separated the two germline ends. This CDR3 is built from 14 residues.